Shown below are 26 T cell receptor beta chains from a single sample sequenced in a study of T cells in Graves' hyperthyroidism and ophthalmopathy. The TCR beta CDR3 regions underwent amplification using RNA transcripts as the source. First-round RT-PCR with HTBI primers amplified the TCR CDR3 region. TCRdb reprocessed the multiplex PCR reads via MiXCR and lists one record per CDR3 protein. The table includes some 720,000 distinct CDR3 sequences, around 17% detected once. The sequencing sample was made of blood. These receptors all stem from a young man with Graves' hyperthyroidism.

This clonotype was seen at least ten times. This chain connects TRBV28 to TRBJ2-2, with a possible D match to TRBD1 (5 bases). Trimming shortened V by 2 bases and J by 6 bases, and 16 bases separated the two germline ends. The germline V gene encodes CDR1 MDHEN and CDR2 SYDVKM. CDR3 length: 16 residues. CDR3 coding DNA: TGTGCCAGCAGTTTACCACAAGGGGCTGCGGCCGGGGAGCTGTTTTTT. It translates to CASSLPQGAAAGELFF.

This clonotype was observed a few times. The rearrangement joins TRBV7-2 to TRBJ1-5; D gene uncertain. Germline loops: CDR1 SGHTA, CDR2 FQGNSA. The CDR3 totals 13 residues. The V end was cut by 0 bases, the J end by 4 bases, with 4 bases between. The CDR3 here is CASSLAINQPQHF. The CDR3 nucleotides read TGTGCCAGCAGCTTAGCGATTAATCAGCCCCAGCATTTT.

V is TRBV12-3 or TRBV12-4 and J is TRBJ2-1; no definite D call. There are 14 residues in the CDR3. V was shortened by 6 bases and J by 6 bases, with 15 bases between the two germline ends. CDR3 nucleotide sequence: TGTGCCAGCAGCCCGGGCAGGCCATCCAATGAGCAGTTCTTC. Translating it yields CASSPGRPSNEQFF.

The chain is built from TRBV20-1 and TRBJ2-3; D is possibly TRBD2 (5 bases). V dropped 3 bases and J dropped 0 bases, with 10 bases sitting between them. The CDR3 is 14 residues long. Per germline, CDR1 DFQATT and CDR2 SNEGSKA (reference sequence). The CDR3 DNA follows: TGCAGTGCTAGCAAAGCGGATAGCACAGATACGCAGTATTTT. Translating gives CSASKADSTDTQYF.

The chain uses TRBV7-9 and TRBJ2-2; D remains unclear. The CDR3 is 13 amino acids. CDR1 is SEHNR and CDR2 is FQNEAQ in the germline V gene (reference sequence). The V gene lost 7 bases and the J gene lost 3 bases, with 9 bases spanning the gap. CDR3 in DNA: TGTGCCAGCACCTTCGGGTACACCGGGGAGCTGTTTTTT. Protein sequence: CASTFGYTGELFF.

Written as DNA, the CDR3 is TGTGCCAGCAGTGTGGAGGGCCCCTACAATGAGCAGTTCTTC. Amino acid sequence: CASSVEGPYNEQFF. The chain links TRBV2 to TRBJ2-1, with D possibly being TRBD2 (6 bases). This CDR3 has 14 residues. Trimming took off 4 bases at V and 2 bases at J, with 9 bases between the two ends. Germline CDR1 is SNHLY and CDR2 is FYNNEI.

CDR3 nucleotide sequence: TGTGCCACCAGCAGAGGCGTAACGGGGGAGCAGTACTTC. Translated, it gives CATSRGVTGEQYF. The V gene is TRBV15, the J gene TRBJ2-7; perhaps TRBD2 as D (5 bases). The CDR3 loop spans 13 amino acids. Per the germline V gene, CDR1 is LNHNV and CDR2 is YYDKDF (reference sequence). The ends were cut back, 1 base at V and 7 bases at J, with 11 bases in the middle.

Ten or more counts support this clonotype. The V gene is TRBV28, the J gene TRBJ1-1; D ambiguous. Germline V gene sequence: CDR1 MDHEN, CDR2 SYDVKM. V was shortened by 5 bases and J by 10 bases, with 17 bases between the two germline ends. This CDR3 contains 13 residues. CDR3 DNA: TGTGCCAGCAGTCCTCAGAGTCGGCGATTAGCTTTCTTT. Residues: CASSPQSRRLAFF.

This clonotype came up many times. This chain connects TRBV18 to TRBJ1-1; 8 positions agree with TRBD1. There are 12 residues in the CDR3. Germline-derived CDR1 and CDR2 are KGHSH and LQKENI. V gave up 3 bases and J gave up 8 bases; unmatched junction bases: 2. The CDR3: CASSPDREEAFF. CDR3 coding DNA: TGTGCCAGCTCACCGGACAGGGAAGAAGCTTTCTTT.

This clonotype showed up just a few times. The J gene is TRBJ2-1, the V gene TRBV5-1, with 12 bases matching TRBD2. This CDR3 contains 16 residues. Germline CDR1 is SGHRS and CDR2 is YFSETQ. The ends lost 5 bases at V and 14 bases at J; junction bases unmatched: 17. For the CDR3, the DNA is TGCGCCAGCAGTTATCTAGCGGGAGGGCCCGGCGGTGGTGAGTTCTTC. It yields the protein CASSYLAGGPGGGEFF.

The table lists this clonotype with a few counts. This chain connects TRBV20-1 to TRBJ2-3; TRBD2 aligns across 11 bases. This CDR3 contains 16 residues. Germline lookup yields CDR1 DFQATT and CDR2 SNEGSKA (reference sequence). Trimming at V came to 0 bases and at J to 4 bases, leaving 6 bases not matched to a gene. The CDR3 sequence: CSARDLSGRVPDTQYF. The CDR3 coding sequence is TGCAGTGCTAGAGACCTTAGCGGGAGGGTGCCAGATACGCAGTATTTT.

This clonotype was found many times. This chain's CDR3 is CASRPGRPPRETQYF. The CDR3 nucleotides read TGTGCCAGCCGGCCGGGGCGTCCCCCGCGGGAGACCCAGTACTTC. The chain carries TRBV6-1 and TRBJ2-5; tentatively, D is TRBD1 or TRBD2 (5 bases each). This CDR3 is 15 amino acids long. V lost 8 bases and J lost 5, with 21 bases in between. CDR1 and CDR2 from the germline V gene are MNHNS and SASEGT.

This clonotype was observed a handful of times. This CDR3 reads CASSVGGGRNSPLHF. The CDR3 DNA reads as TGTGCCAGCAGCGTAGGCGGGGGGCGAAATTCACCCCTCCACTTT. V is TRBV9 and J is TRBJ1-6, with D maybe TRBD1 (6 bases). V was pared by 0 bases and J by 7 bases, with 11 bases between. CDR3 length equals 15 residues. From germline, CDR1 is SGDLS and CDR2 YYNGEE.

This clonotype was seen repeatedly, ten times or more. The gene calls are TRBV2 and TRBJ2-7, with 7 bases matching TRBD1. The CDR3 is 16 residues long. Germline loops: CDR1 SNHLY, CDR2 FYNNEI. With 7 bases clipped from V and 2 bases from J, the junction kept 14 bases outside the gene matches. The CDR3 protein is CASNPTTGIFPYEQYF. The CDR3 bases are TGTGCCAGCAACCCGACGACAGGGATTTTTCCCTACGAGCAGTACTTC.

This clonotype came up many times. The chain has TRBV12-3 or TRBV12-4 and TRBJ2-7; tentative D call: TRBD2 (5 bases). V shed 1 base and J shed 3 bases, with 7 bases lying between them. The CDR3 runs to 13 residues. The CDR3 is CASSLVEGYEQYF. The CDR3, as DNA: TGTGCCAGCAGTTTAGTAGAGGGCTACGAGCAGTACTTC.

At least ten counts were recorded for this clonotype. The rearrangement joins TRBV6-5 to TRBJ2-3; no reliable D call. The CDR3 consists of 15 residues. Germline V gene lookup returns CDR1 MNHEY and CDR2 SVGAGI. V was cut by 2 bases and J by 0 bases, with 9 bases left in between. The CDR3 DNA is TGTGCCAGCAGTTACAGGAGTTCTAGCACAGATACGCAGTATTTT. It yields the protein CASSYRSSSTDTQYF.

J is TRBJ2-1 and V is TRBV3-1, with D tentatively TRBD2 (6 bases). V shed 1 base and J shed 2 bases, with 9 bases lying between them. The CDR3 consists of 15 residues. Germline V gene lookup returns CDR1 LGHDT and CDR2 YNNKEL (reference sequence). The DNA of the CDR3 is TGTGCCAGCAGCCAAGCGGGAGTAACCTACAATGAGCAGTTCTTC. Translated, it gives CASSQAGVTYNEQFF.

This clonotype occurred many times. The chain uses TRBV6-5 and TRBJ2-6, with D unclear. Germline CDR1 is MNHEY and CDR2 is SVGAGI. The CDR3 extends over 16 amino acids. Between the trimmed V and J ends, which lost 0 bases and 0 bases, there was a span of 6 bases. The CDR3 loop reads CASSYSQVSGANVLTF. CDR3 in DNA: TGTGCCAGCAGTTACTCTCAGGTCTCTGGGGCCAACGTCCTGACTTTC.

The gene calls are TRBV18 and TRBJ2-2, with 13 bases lining up with TRBD2. CDR1 and CDR2 (germline): KGHSH, LQKENI. V gave up 6 bases and J gave up 4 bases; unmatched junction bases: 8. CDR3 size: 17 residues. The CDR3 region has the DNA TGTGCCAGCTCTGGACAGACTAGCGGGAGGCTCACCGGGGAGCTGTTTTTT. It is translated as CASSGQTSGRLTGELFF.

The V gene is TRBV12-3 or TRBV12-4, the J gene TRBJ2-3; a weak D match, TRBD2 (6 bases). The length of the CDR3 is 17 residues. Trimming cost V 7 bases and J 3 bases, with 23 bases left between them. The CDR3 is CASNPLGDPGGTDTQYF. As DNA, the CDR3 is TGTGCCAGCAACCCCCTCGGGGATCCCGGGGGAACAGATACGCAGTATTTT.

This clonotype was detected only a few times. CDR3 sequence reads: CASMRGANYGYTF. The CDR3 nucleotides read TGTGCCAGCATGCGGGGAGCTAACTATGGCTACACCTTC. V and J are TRBV2 and TRBJ1-2; D call uncertain. V was shortened by 7 bases and J by 0 bases, with 9 bases between the two germline ends. Germline CDR1 reads SNHLY; CDR2 reads FYNNEI. CDR3 length: 13 amino acids.

The chain combines TRBV15 with TRBJ2-3, with 7 bases aligning to TRBD1. The V segment lost 2 bases and the J segment 2 bases; nucleotides outside the gene matches: 4. Germline-derived CDR1 and CDR2 are LNHNV and YYDKDF (reference sequence). This CDR3 is 15 amino acids long. In DNA, the CDR3 is TGTGCCACCAGCAGACGGCAGGGGGTCACAGATACGCAGTATTTT. Protein product: CATSRRQGVTDTQYF.

This clonotype came up many times. The chain couples TRBV12-3 or TRBV12-4 to TRBJ2-7; 7 nucleotides agree with TRBD2. The V and J ends lost 5 bases and 4 bases, in that order; junction bases with no gene match: 5. The CDR3 has 13 residues. The CDR3 DNA follows: TGTGCCAGCAGTCCCGGGGGGTGGTACGAGCAGTACTTC. Amino acid sequence: CASSPGGWYEQYF.

This clonotype was detected once. J is TRBJ1-3 and V is TRBV28; tentatively, D is TRBD1 (5 bases). Germline V gene sequence: CDR1 MDHEN, CDR2 SYDVKM. V was cut by 7 bases and J by 0 bases, with 19 bases left in between. The CDR3 has 17 amino acids. CDR3 sequence: CASTSLGLDSSGNTIYF. The CDR3 bases are TGTGCCAGCACCTCTCTAGGACTCGACAGCTCTGGAAACACCATATATTTT.

Turning to this clonotype: This may come from a read error, since a much larger clone is one base off. This CDR3 fails to terminate in the conserved phenylalanine or tryptophan, so it likely reflects a read error. This chain connects TRBV6-1 to TRBJ2-5; TRBD2 agrees at 11 bases. Germline loops: CDR1 MNHNS, CDR2 SASEGT. V dropped 7 bases and J dropped 5; count of bases not matched to a gene: 9. The CDR3 has 15 amino acids. The CDR3 here is CASNVAGGPKETQYL. CDR3 coding DNA: TGTGCCAGCAATGTAGCGGGAGGGCCAAAGGAGACCCAGTACCTC.

The chain is built from TRBV2 and TRBJ1-6; TRBD1 might be the D (6 bases). CDR3 length equals 14 residues. From germline, CDR1 is SNHLY and CDR2 FYNNEI. Trimming pared 5 bases from V and 5 bases from J, leaving 10 bases between. CDR3 nucleotides: TGTGCCAGCAGTAAAGGGGGTAATAATTCACCCCTCCACTTT. Translation: CASSKGGNNSPLHF.